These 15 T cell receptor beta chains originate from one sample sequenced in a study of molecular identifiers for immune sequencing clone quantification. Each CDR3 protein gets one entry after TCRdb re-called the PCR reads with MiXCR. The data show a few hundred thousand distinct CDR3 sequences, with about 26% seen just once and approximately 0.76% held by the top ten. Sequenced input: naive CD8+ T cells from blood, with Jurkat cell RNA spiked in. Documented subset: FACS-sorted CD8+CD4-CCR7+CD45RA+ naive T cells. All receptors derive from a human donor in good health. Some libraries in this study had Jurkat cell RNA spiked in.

The CDR3 loop is CASSITGVGNQPQHF. The DNA of the CDR3 is TGTGCCAGTAGTATAACAGGGGTTGGCAATCAGCCCCAGCATTTT. V and J are TRBV19 and TRBJ1-5; 7 bases are shared with TRBD1. The ends lost 2 bases at V and 2 bases at J; junction bases unmatched: 3. Germline CDR1 reads LNHDA; CDR2 reads SQIVND (reference sequence). The CDR3 sequence is 15 residues long.

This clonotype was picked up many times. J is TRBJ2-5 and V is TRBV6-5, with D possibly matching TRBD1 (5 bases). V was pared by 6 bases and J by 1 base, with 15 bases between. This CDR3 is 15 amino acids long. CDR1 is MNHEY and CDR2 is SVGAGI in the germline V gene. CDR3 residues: CASSYTRGFQETQYF. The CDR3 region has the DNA TGTGCCAGCAGCTATACAAGGGGTTTCCAAGAGACCCAGTACTTC.

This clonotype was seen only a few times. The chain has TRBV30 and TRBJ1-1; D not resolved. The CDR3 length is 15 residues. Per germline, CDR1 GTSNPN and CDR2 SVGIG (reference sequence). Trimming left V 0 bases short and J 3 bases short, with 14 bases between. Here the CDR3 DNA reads TGTGCCTGGAGTGTAACCGGGTTGGGGTACACTGAAGCTTTCTTT. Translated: CAWSVTGLGYTEAFF.

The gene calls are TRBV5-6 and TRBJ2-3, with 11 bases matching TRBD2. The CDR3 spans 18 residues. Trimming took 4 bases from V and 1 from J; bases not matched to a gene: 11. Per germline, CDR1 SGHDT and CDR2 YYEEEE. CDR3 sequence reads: CASSPRLAGPFRTDTQYF. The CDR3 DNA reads TGTGCCAGCAGCCCCAGACTAGCGGGACCCTTCCGCACAGATACGCAGTATTTT. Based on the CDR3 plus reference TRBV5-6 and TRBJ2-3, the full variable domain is DAGVTQSPTHLIKTRGQQVTLRCSPKSGHDTVSWYQQALGQGPQFIFQYYEEEERQRGNFPDRFSGHQFPNYSSELNVNALLLGDSALYLCASSPRLAGPFRTDTQYFGPGTRLTVL.

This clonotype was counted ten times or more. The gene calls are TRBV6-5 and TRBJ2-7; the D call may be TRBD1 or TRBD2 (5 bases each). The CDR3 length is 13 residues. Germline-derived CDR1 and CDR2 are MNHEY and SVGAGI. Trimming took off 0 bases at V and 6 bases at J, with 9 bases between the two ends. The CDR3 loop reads CASSYSFGGEQYF. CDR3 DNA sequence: TGTGCCAGCAGTTACTCATTTGGGGGCGAGCAGTACTTC.

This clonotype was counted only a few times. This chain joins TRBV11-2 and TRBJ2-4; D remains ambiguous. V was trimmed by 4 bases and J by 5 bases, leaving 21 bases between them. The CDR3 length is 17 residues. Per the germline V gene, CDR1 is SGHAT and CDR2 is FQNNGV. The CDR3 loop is CASSSAVRFWGENIQYF. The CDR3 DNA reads TGTGCCAGCAGCTCAGCAGTCAGGTTCTGGGGTGAAAACATTCAGTACTTC.

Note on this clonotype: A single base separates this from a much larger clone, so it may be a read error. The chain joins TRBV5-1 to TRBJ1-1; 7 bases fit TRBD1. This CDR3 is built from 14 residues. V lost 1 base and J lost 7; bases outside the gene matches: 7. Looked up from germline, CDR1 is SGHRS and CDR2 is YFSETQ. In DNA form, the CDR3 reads TGCGCCAGCAGCTTGTGGGGGGACAGCAATGAAGCTTTCTTT. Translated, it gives CASSLWGDSNEAFF.

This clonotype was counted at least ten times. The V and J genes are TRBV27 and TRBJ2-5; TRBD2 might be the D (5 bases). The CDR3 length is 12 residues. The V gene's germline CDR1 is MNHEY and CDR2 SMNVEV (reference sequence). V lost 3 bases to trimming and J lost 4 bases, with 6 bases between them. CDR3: CASSFEGETQYF. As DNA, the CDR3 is TGTGCCAGCAGTTTTGAGGGAGAGACCCAGTACTTC.

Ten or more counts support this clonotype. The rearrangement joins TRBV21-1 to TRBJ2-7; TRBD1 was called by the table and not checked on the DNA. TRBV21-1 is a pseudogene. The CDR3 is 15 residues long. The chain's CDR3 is CASSKEAEHPWEQYF. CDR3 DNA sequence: TGTGCCAGCAGCAAAGAGGCGGAGCACCCTTGGGAGCAGTACTTC.

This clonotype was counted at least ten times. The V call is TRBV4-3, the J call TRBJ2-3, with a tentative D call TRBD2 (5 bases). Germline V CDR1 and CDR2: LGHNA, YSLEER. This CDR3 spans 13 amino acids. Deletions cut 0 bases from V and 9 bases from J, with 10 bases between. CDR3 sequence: CASSQDMWETQYF. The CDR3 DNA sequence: TGCGCCAGCAGCCAAGATATGTGGGAGACGCAGTATTTT.

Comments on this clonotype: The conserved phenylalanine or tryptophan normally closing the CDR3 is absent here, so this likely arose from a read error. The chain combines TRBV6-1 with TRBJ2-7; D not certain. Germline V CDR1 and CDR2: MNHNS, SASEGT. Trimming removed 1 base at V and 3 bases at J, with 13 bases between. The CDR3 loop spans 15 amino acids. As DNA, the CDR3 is TGTGCCAGCAGTGAAGTCCGGGCAGGCCACTACGAGCAGTACTCC. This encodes CASSEVRAGHYEQYS.

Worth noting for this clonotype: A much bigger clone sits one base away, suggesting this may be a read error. The CDR3 coding sequence is TGTGCCAGCAGTCCCGGGACAGACCTTAGCAATCAGCCCCAGCATTTT. Protein: CASSPGTDLSNQPQHF. The chain recombines TRBV6-5 with TRBJ1-5; 7 bases match TRBD1. The CDR3 loop spans 16 amino acids. Germline V lookup: CDR1 MNHEY, CDR2 SVGAGI. After removal of 5 bases from V and 0 bases from J, the junction contained 7 bases not matched to a gene.

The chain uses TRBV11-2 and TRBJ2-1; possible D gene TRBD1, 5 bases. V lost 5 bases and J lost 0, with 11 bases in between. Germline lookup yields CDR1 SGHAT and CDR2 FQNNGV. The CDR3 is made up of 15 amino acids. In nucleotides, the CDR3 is TGTGCCAGCAGCCCAGGGTGGAGCTCCTACAATGAGCAGTTCTTC. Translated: CASSPGWSSYNEQFF.

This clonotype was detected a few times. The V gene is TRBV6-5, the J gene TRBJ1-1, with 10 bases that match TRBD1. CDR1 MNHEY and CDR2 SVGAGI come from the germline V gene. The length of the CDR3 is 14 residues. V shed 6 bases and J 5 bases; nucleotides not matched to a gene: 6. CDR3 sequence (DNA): TGTGCCAGCAGCCATCCGGGACAGGGGACTGAAGCTTTCTTT. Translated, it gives CASSHPGQGTEAFF.

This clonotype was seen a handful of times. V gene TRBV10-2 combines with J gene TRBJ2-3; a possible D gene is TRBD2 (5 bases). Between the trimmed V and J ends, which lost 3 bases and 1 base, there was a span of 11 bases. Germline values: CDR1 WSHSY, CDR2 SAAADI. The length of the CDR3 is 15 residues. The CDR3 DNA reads TGCGCCAGCAGTGAATGGGCGGGCGGCACAGATACGCAGTATTTT. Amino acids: CASSEWAGGTDTQYF.